This T cell receptor beta chain was captured by sequencing in a study of early T cells in non-severe SARS-CoV-2 infection. V shed 5 bases, J shed 0 bases, and the junction held 13 bases outside the gene matches. The CDR3 is 18 amino acids. Looked up from germline, CDR1 is MDHEN and CDR2 is SYDVKM. From the 5' RACE reads, TCRdb called clonotypes with MiXCR, one entry per CDR3 protein. This sample has roughly 34,000 distinct CDR3 sequences, with around 6.8% found just once. Source: whole blood, taken at baseline. The TCR originated in an adult who was a healthcare worker with PCR-confirmed SARS-CoV-2 infection or an uninfected control (not recorded which). This chain links TRBV28 with TRBJ2-4, with TRBD1 identical over 7 bases. Written as DNA, the CDR3 is TGTGCCAGCAGTCCCCGACCGGGACAGCCTTTAGCCAAAAACATTCAGTACTTC. It translates to CASSPRPGQPLAKNIQYF.